These 4 T cell receptor beta chains share one sample of origin, sequenced in a study of cytomegalovirus exposure and HLA in healthy donors. The study ran its PCR with 60 Vbeta and 13 Jbeta primers. Assay used: immunoSEQ multiplex PCR; TCRdb lists only in-frame clones, some missing. The sample yields around 200,000 clones, about 80% seen once. Sample: PBMCs. Receptors originate from a woman in her twenties or thirties in good health and CMV-seropositive.

The rearrangement uses TRBV6-5 and TRBJ1-1; no reliable D call. CDR1 and CDR2 from the germline V gene are MNHEY and SVGAGI. This CDR3 has 15 residues. V lost 0 bases, J lost 1 base, and 9 bases lay in between. The CDR3 loop reads CASSYSHRANTEAFF. The CDR3 region has the DNA TGTGCCAGCAGTTACTCCCACAGAGCGAACACTGAAGCTTTCTTT.

The chain couples TRBV6-1 to TRBJ2-5, with TRBD1 as a possible D gene (7 bases). The CDR3 consists of 14 residues. Germline V gene data show CDR1 as MNHNS and CDR2 as SASEGT. Trimming took 5 bases from V and 2 from J, leaving 12 bases between them. The CDR3 spells CASSRRGPQETQYF. In nucleotides, the CDR3 is TGTGCCAGCAGTAGGAGGGGGCCACAAGAGACCCAGTACTTC.

This clone was counted a few times. The genes are TRBV10-3 and TRBJ2-4; 8 bases match TRBD1. This CDR3 is 15 amino acids long. J lost 4 bases, V lost 10 bases, and 12 bases had no gene match. The germline CDR1 and CDR2 sequences are ENHRY and SYGVKD. CDR3 in amino acids: CASSQPGQEKNIQYF. CDR3 nucleotide sequence: TGTGCCAGTTCACAGCCGGGACAGGAAAAAAACATTCAGTACTTC.

V gene TRBV15 combines with J gene TRBJ1-4, with D maybe TRBD1 (6 bases). Germline values: CDR1 LNHNV, CDR2 YYDKDF (reference sequence). Trimming left V 3 bases short and J 7 bases short, with 15 bases between. The CDR3 consists of 15 residues. The CDR3 DNA reads as TGTGCCACCAGCAGCGGGCAGGGGTACAGTGAAAAACTGTTTTTT. Amino acid sequence: CATSSGQGYSEKLFF. The whole variable domain, remainder taken from reference TRBV15 and TRBJ1-4, is DAMVIQNPRYQVTQFGKPVTLSCSQTLNHNVMYWYQQKSSQAPKLLFHYYDKDFNNEADTPDNFQSRRPNTSFCFLDIRSPGLGDTAMYLCATSSGQGYSEKLFFGSGTQLSVL.